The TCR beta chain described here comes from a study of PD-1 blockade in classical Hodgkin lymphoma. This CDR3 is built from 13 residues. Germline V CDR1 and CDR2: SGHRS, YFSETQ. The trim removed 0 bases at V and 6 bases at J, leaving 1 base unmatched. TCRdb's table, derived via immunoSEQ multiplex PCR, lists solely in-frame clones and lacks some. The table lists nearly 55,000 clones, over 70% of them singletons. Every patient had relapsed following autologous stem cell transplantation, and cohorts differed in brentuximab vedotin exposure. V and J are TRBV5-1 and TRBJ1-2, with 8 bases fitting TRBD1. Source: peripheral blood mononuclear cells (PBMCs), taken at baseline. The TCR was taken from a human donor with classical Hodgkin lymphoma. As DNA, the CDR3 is TGCGCCAGCAGCTTGGGACAGGGGAATGGCTACACCTTC. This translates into CASSLGQGNGYTF. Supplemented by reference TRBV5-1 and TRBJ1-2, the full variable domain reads KAGVTQTPRYLIKTRGQQVTLSCSPISGHRSVSWYQQTPGQGLQFLFEYFSETQRNKGNFPGRFSGRQFSNSRSEMNVSTLELGDSALYLCASSLGQGNGYTFGSGTRLTVV.